The entry below gives a single TCR beta chain sequence along with its context. This clone was detected once. The antigen this receptor binds is unknown. No much larger clone is present one base from it, and per-base qualities are unavailable. CDR1 and CDR2 (MDHEN, SYDVKM) derive from the germline V gene. Unmatched junction bases come to 12, with V trimmed by 5 bases and J by 7 bases. The CDR3 starts with the cysteine, ends with the phenylalanine, and has 16 residues. Solely the CDR3 DNA is kept, with 48 bases framed from the first base. The sample comes from a study of blood T cell repertoires in COVID-19 (dated by TCRdb to 2019 to 2021). Study-wide context: Samples covering the acute and convalescent phases of COVID-19 were provided by collaborators in the United States, Italy and Spain. Deeply sampled blood TCRbeta repertoires from subjects exposed to, actively infected with, or recovered from COVID-19 were included in the dataset. The material from the prospective study consisted of cDNA or gDNA derived from T cells, B-cell-depleted T cells, or PBMCs. The samples were drawn from the first 160 participants of the ongoing ImmuneRACE study and from more than 1,000 subjects provided by 6 global collaborators. A de-identified subject ID, COVID-19 status, age in years and sex were almost always included in the sample metadata. Where available, HLA class I and class II types were obtained from metadata supplied by the sample provider rather than from assay-based typing. The repertoires were released in a freely available public database meant as a resource for research on the immune response to SARS-CoV-2.

The immunoSEQ Assay, a bias-controlled multiplex PCR, was used to amplify TCRbeta CDR3 regions from genomic DNA. Processing in the source paper ran as follows. The number of nucleated cells in each sample was estimated by amplification of reference gene primers within the assay. To quantify the absolute abundance of each unique TCRbeta CDR3 rearrangement, sequence reads were collapsed and filtered. For each sample, productive Simpson clonality was calculated as the square root of Simpson's diversity index across productive rearrangements. TCRdb mirrors the immuneACCESS table, restricted to in-frame sequences. Some clones are absent from its copies; in checked studies, under half trace to an unresolved V gene, and the reason for the others is unknown. That table supplies the V and J calls and clone size; D and trimming were determined from the DNA. This sample lists 150,000 to 200,000 clones; 80% to 90% were detected once. Nearly 8.5% of the sample comes from the top ten.

Collaborating institutions collected whole blood in K2EDTA tubes following their own protocols. For TCRbeta analysis, collaborators shipped samples as frozen whole blood, isolated PBMCs, or DNA extracted from either of those sample types. General conclusions and limits of the study: The quantity of clinical and demographic metadata differed by source and by participant and was supplied without curation.

Sequencing was performed on peripheral blood. The rearranged chain carries TRBV28 and TRBJ2-3, and 10 bases in between align with TRBD1. The source is a man aged 55-75 years with acute or convalescent COVID-19. DNA sequence: TGTGCCAGCAGTCCCGCCAGGGGGGACAGGGGTTATACGCAGTATTTT. It encodes CASSPARGDRGYTQYF.